The 27 T cell receptor beta chains below come from one sample, sequenced in a study of T cell changes during pregnancy in multiple sclerosis. The method was immunoSEQ multiplex PCR; TCRdb's version includes in-frame clones alone and lacks a portion of them. Of tens of thousands of clones listed, roughly 91% are singletons. The source was peripheral blood, collected in the third trimester of pregnancy. These receptors originate from a female donor in good health, enrolled as a control in a pregnancy study.

The J gene is TRBJ2-1, the V gene TRBV7-6; possible D gene TRBD2, 6 bases. The V gene lost 5 bases and the J gene lost 3 bases, with 20 bases spanning the gap. CDR3 length: 17 residues. The V gene's germline CDR1 is SGHVS and CDR2 FNYEAQ. CDR3 sequence reads: CASSPEASGTHYNEQFF. DNA for the CDR3: TGTGCCAGCAGCCCGGAGGCCTCGGGGACTCACTACAATGAGCAGTTCTTC. Full variable domain (remainder filled in from reference TRBV7-6 and TRBJ2-1): GAGVSQSPRYKVTKRGQDVALRCDPISGHVSLYWYRQALGQGPEFLTYFNYEAQQDKSGLPNDRFSAERPEGSISTLTIQRTEQRDSAMYRCASSPEASGTHYNEQFFGPGTRLTVL.

This clone was picked up one time. The chain is built from TRBV16 and TRBJ2-7; the match to TRBD1 covers 8 bases. CDR3 size: 16 residues. Germline CDR1 KGHSY, CDR2 FQNENV. V was clipped by 4 bases and J by 4 bases; unmatched bases: 12. Here the CDR3 DNA reads TGTGCCAGCAGCCTTGGGACAGGCCGACCCCCATACGAGCAGTACTTC. Its protein is CASSLGTGRPPYEQYF. Full variable domain (remainder filled in from reference TRBV16 and TRBJ2-7): GEEVAQTPKHLVRGEGQKAKLYCAPIKGHSYVFWYQQVLKNEFKFLISFQNENVFDETGMPKERFSAKCLPNSPCSLEIQATKLEDSAVYFCASSLGTGRPPYEQYFGPGTRLTVT.

The rearrangement links TRBV5-1 to TRBJ2-5, with 8 positions matching TRBD1. Germline CDR1 is SGHRS and CDR2 is YFSETQ. The CDR3 has 14 residues. V dropped 2 bases and J dropped 5; count of bases not matched to a gene: 5. The CDR3 reads CASSFRGPRETQYF. DNA of the CDR3: TGCGCCAGCAGCTTCAGGGGGCCACGGGAGACCCAGTACTTC.

V and J are TRBV5-1 and TRBJ2-5, with 9 positions matching TRBD1. Germline assignment: CDR1 SGHRS and CDR2 YFSETQ. The CDR3 is made up of 14 amino acids. V shed 4 bases and J 5 bases; nucleotides not matched to a gene: 6. CDR3 coding DNA: TGCGCCAGCAGCCCGGGACAGGGCGCCGAGACCCAGTACTTC. Residues: CASSPGQGAETQYF.

V and J are TRBV10-3 and TRBJ2-5; 10 bases fit TRBD1. CDR3 length: 13 residues. In germline, CDR1 is ENHRY, CDR2 SYGVKD. V lost 10 bases to trimming and J lost 3 bases; unmatched junction nucleotides: 5. The chain's CDR3 is CATGTGVEETQYF. The CDR3 DNA follows: TGTGCCACAGGGACAGGGGTGGAAGAGACCCAGTACTTC.

The DNA for the CDR3 is TGTGCCAGCAGCACTCAAGGTTGGAGACAGGGGTATGAAAAACTGTTTTTT. Amino acids: CASSTQGWRQGYEKLFF. The chain carries TRBV11-2 and TRBJ1-4; 8 nucleotides agree with TRBD1. Trimming at V came to 5 bases and at J to 6 bases, leaving 14 bases not matched to a gene. The CDR3 consists of 17 residues. Germline assignment: CDR1 SGHAT and CDR2 FQNNGV.

This chain joins TRBV7-2 and TRBJ1-2; 7 nucleotides agree with TRBD1. Germline CDR1 SGHTA, CDR2 FQGNSA. With V trimmed by 4 bases and J by 8 bases, 4 bases remained unmatched. The CDR3 is 12 amino acids. CDR3 protein: CASSSRTGGYTF. The CDR3 nucleotides read TGTGCCAGCAGCTCCCGGACAGGAGGCTACACCTTC.

The chain has TRBV10-1 and TRBJ1-2; TRBD1 matches at 9 bases. J gave up 6 bases and V 2 bases, and 4 bases lay outside the gene matches. The CDR3 contains 14 residues. Germline V lookup: CDR1 WNHNN, CDR2 SYGVQD (reference sequence). This CDR3 is CASSEPRTGDGYTF. Here the CDR3 DNA reads TGCGCCAGCAGTGAGCCGCGGACAGGGGATGGCTACACCTTC.

The V call is TRBV5-4, the J call TRBJ2-7; 10 bases are shared with TRBD1. Trimming removed 2 bases from V and 3 bases from J; junction bases left unmatched: 5. Looked up from germline, CDR1 is SGHNT and CDR2 is YYREEE (reference sequence). The CDR3 totals 15 residues. CDR3 sequence: CASSFGTGAIYEQYF. The CDR3 DNA reads TGTGCCAGCAGCTTTGGGACAGGGGCGATCTACGAGCAGTACTTC. Filled out from reference TRBV5-4 and TRBJ2-7, the complete variable domain reads ETGVTQSPTHLIKTRGQQVTLRCSSQSGHNTVSWYQQALGQGPQFIFQYYREEENGRGNFPPRFSGLQFPNYSSELNVNALELDDSALYLCASSFGTGAIYEQYFGPGTRLTVT.

This chain connects TRBV6-5 to TRBJ2-1; TRBD1 matches 10 bases. Germline V lookup: CDR1 MNHEY, CDR2 SVGAGI. The V gene end was trimmed by 6 bases and the J gene end by 6 bases; junction bases not matched to a gene: 5. The CDR3 runs to 14 residues. CDR3 nucleotide sequence: TGTGCCAGCAGAAGGGACAGGGGAGGCAATGAGCAGTTCTTC. Encoded protein: CASRRDRGGNEQFF.

The chain carries TRBV12-5 and TRBJ2-3; 9 bases fit TRBD2. The CDR3 is made up of 14 amino acids. Germline V gene sequence: CDR1 LGHNT, CDR2 FRNRAP. V lost 7 bases and J lost 7; bases outside the gene matches: 9. The CDR3: CASDPSGGPHTQYF. The CDR3 DNA is TGTGCTAGTGATCCCAGCGGGGGGCCCCATACGCAGTATTTT. Full variable domain (missing parts from reference TRBV12-5 and TRBJ2-3): DARVTQTPRHKVTEMGQEVTMRCQPILGHNTVFWYRQTMMQGLELLAYFRNRAPLDDSGMPKDRFSAEMPDATLATLKIQPSEPRDSAVYFCASDPSGGPHTQYFGPGTRLTVL.

The V gene is TRBV9, the J gene TRBJ2-7; 8 nucleotides line up with TRBD1. This CDR3 is built from 15 residues. Looked up from germline, CDR1 is SGDLS and CDR2 is YYNGEE. V lost 1 base, J lost 1 base, and 4 bases stayed unmatched. CDR3 amino acids: CASSVSRGPSYEQYF. The CDR3 DNA sequence: TGTGCCAGCAGCGTAAGCAGGGGGCCGTCCTACGAGCAGTACTTC.

This chain links TRBV19 with TRBJ2-1; TRBD2 matches 9 bases. V lost 3 bases and J lost 3; bases outside the gene matches: 6. CDR1 LNHDA and CDR2 SQIVND come from the germline V gene (reference sequence). The CDR3 is 16 amino acids. The CDR3 sequence is CASSITSGSYYNEQFF. The CDR3, as DNA: TGTGCCAGTAGTATTACTAGCGGGTCTTACTACAATGAGCAGTTCTTC.

This rearrangement joins TRBV2 to TRBJ1-6; perhaps TRBD1 as D (5 bases). The V gene lost 6 bases and the J gene lost 11 bases, with 14 bases spanning the gap. Germline values: CDR1 SNHLY, CDR2 FYNNEI. This CDR3 comprises 13 residues. The CDR3 protein is CASRMQGLTPLHF. The CDR3 region has the DNA TGTGCCAGCAGAATGCAGGGCTTGACACCCCTCCACTTT. Combining the CDR3 with reference TRBV2 and TRBJ1-6 gives the whole variable domain EPEVTQTPSHQVTQMGQEVILRCVPISNHLYFYWYRQILGQKVEFLVSFYNNEISEKSEIFDDQFSVERPDGSNFTLKIRSTKLEDSAMYFCASRMQGLTPLHFGNGTRLTVT.

The chain links TRBV11-2 to TRBJ1-1; 7 nucleotides match TRBD1. The CDR3 has 15 amino acids. Looked up from germline, CDR1 is SGHAT and CDR2 is FQNNGV. The trim removed 5 bases at V and 0 bases at J, leaving 6 bases unmatched. The CDR3: CASSPWTGMNTEAFF. In DNA, the CDR3 is TGTGCCAGCAGCCCATGGACAGGAATGAACACTGAAGCTTTCTTT.

This clone appeared once. The rearrangement uses TRBV5-1 and TRBJ2-5, with 9 positions matching TRBD2. Trimming at V came to 3 bases and at J to 5 bases, leaving 8 bases not matched to a gene. The CDR3 has 15 residues. CDR1 and CDR2 from the germline V gene are SGHRS and YFSETQ. The CDR3 DNA sequence: TGCGCCAGCAGCTGGGGCGAGCGGGGGGTGGAGACCCAGTACTTC. Amino acids: CASSWGERGVETQYF.

The genes are TRBV15 and TRBJ1-1, with D perhaps TRBD1 (5 bases). The CDR3 totals 13 residues. The germline CDR1 and CDR2 sequences are LNHNV and YYDKDF (reference sequence). Trimming cost V 11 bases and J 4 bases, with 17 bases left between them. The CDR3: CASTGWMSTEAFF. CDR3 sequence (DNA): TGTGCCTCAACAGGTTGGATGAGCACTGAAGCTTTCTTT.

The chain is built from TRBV6-5 and TRBJ2-1, with a weak D call TRBD1 (6 bases). CDR1 and CDR2 from the germline V gene are MNHEY and SVGAGI. This CDR3 is built from 15 residues. Between the trimmed V and J ends, which lost 5 bases and 6 bases, there was a span of 17 bases. CDR3 region: CASSLQGESANEQFF. Here the CDR3 DNA reads TGTGCCAGCAGTCTACAGGGAGAGTCAGCCAATGAGCAGTTCTTC.

V usage is TRBV5-1 and J usage is TRBJ2-1; the D gene is possibly TRBD1 (6 bases). The germline V gene encodes CDR1 SGHRS and CDR2 YFSETQ. The CDR3 runs to 14 residues. V gave up 2 bases and J gave up 1 base, with 7 bases separating them. The CDR3 loop reads CASSFGQSYNEQFF. The CDR3 DNA follows: TGCGCCAGCAGCTTCGGACAGTCCTACAATGAGCAGTTCTTC.

The chain combines TRBV10-1 with TRBJ2-2; 7 bases match TRBD2. The CDR3 is 15 residues long. The germline V gene encodes CDR1 WNHNN and CDR2 SYGVQD (reference sequence). The J segment lost 5 bases and the V segment lost 4 bases, leaving 7 bases of the junction unmatched. The CDR3 spells CASSVRRERTGELFF. DNA for the CDR3: TGCGCCAGCAGTGTGAGGCGGGAGAGGACCGGGGAGCTGTTTTTT.

The genes are TRBV6-5 and TRBJ1-5; 9 bases line up with TRBD1. V trimming: 5 bases; J trimming: 6 bases; junction bases outside the gene matches: 5. This CDR3 has 14 amino acids. Germline loops: CDR1 MNHEY, CDR2 SVGAGI. CDR3 bases: TGTGCCAGCAGTGTACAGGGGGCCGGTCAGCCCCAGCATTTT. Its translation is CASSVQGAGQPQHF.

V usage is TRBV30 and J usage is TRBJ2-3; 7 positions match TRBD2. This CDR3 has 14 residues. Germline lookup yields CDR1 GTSNPN and CDR2 SVGIG (reference sequence). The trim removed 3 bases at V and 2 bases at J, leaving 5 bases unmatched. CDR3 nucleotide sequence: TGTGCCTGGAGAAGCGGGATAAACACAGATACGCAGTATTTT. Translation gives CAWRSGINTDTQYF.

This clone has a handful of counts. The V and J genes are TRBV4-2 and TRBJ1-3, with unresolved D. Germline V gives CDR1 LGHNA, CDR2 YNFKEQ. Deletions cut 1 base from V and 0 bases from J, with 10 bases between. This CDR3 contains 16 residues. CDR3 bases: TGTGCCAGCAGCCAAGCACGCCGGAGCTCTGGAAACACCATATATTTT. Its protein is CASSQARRSSGNTIYF.

The rearrangement links TRBV13 to TRBJ2-7; D is unresolved. The CDR3 spans 13 residues. Germline V CDR1 and CDR2: PRHDT, FYEKMQ (reference sequence). Deletions cut 7 bases from V and 3 bases from J, with 13 bases between. CDR3 in amino acids: CASNKRTYYEQYF. The CDR3 nucleotides are TGTGCCAGCAATAAGCGTACCTACTACGAGCAGTACTTC.

This CDR3 reads CATSRGTSGRPTQYF. CDR3 bases: TGTGCCACCAGCAGGGGGACTAGCGGGCGACCTACGCAGTATTTT. The rearrangement joins TRBV15 to TRBJ2-3, with 12 bases lining up with TRBD2. The V and J ends lost 3 bases and 8 bases, in that order; junction bases with no gene match: 6. CDR1 LNHNV and CDR2 YYDKDF come from the germline V gene (reference sequence). There are 15 residues in the CDR3.

The chain couples TRBV4-1 to TRBJ2-1; D gene uncertain. Trimming stripped 1 base from V and 5 bases from J, with 9 bases between. From germline, CDR1 is MGHRA and CDR2 YSYEKL. The CDR3 extends over 14 amino acids. CDR3 sequence (DNA): TGCGCCAGCAGCCAAGTACGTCCAGACAATGAGCAGTTCTTC. Amino acid sequence: CASSQVRPDNEQFF.

This sequence joins TRBV28 and TRBJ1-2, with 7 bases matching TRBD1. Looked up from germline, CDR1 is MDHEN and CDR2 is SYDVKM. V was pared by 6 bases and J by 1 base, with 5 bases of the junction left unmatched. CDR3 size: 14 residues. CDR3 bases: TGTGCCAGCAGAGACGGGACAGATAACTATGGCTACACCTTC. It codes for CASRDGTDNYGYTF.